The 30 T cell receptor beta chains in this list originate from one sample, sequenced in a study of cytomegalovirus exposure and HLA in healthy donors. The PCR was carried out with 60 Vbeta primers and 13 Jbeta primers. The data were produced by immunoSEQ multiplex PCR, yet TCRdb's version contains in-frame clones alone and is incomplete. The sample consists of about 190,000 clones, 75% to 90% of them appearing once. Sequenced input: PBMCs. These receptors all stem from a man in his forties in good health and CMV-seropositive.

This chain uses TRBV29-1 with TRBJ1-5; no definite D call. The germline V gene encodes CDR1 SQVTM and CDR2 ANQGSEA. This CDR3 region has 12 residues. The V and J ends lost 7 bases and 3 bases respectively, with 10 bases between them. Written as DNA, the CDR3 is TGCAGCGCCACGGGAGCCAATCAGCCCCAGCATTTT. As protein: CSATGANQPQHF. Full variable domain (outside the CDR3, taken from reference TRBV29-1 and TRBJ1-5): SAVISQKPSRDICQRGTSLTIQCQVDSQVTMMFWYRQQPGQSLTLIATANQGSEATYESGFVIDKFPISRPNLTFSTLTVSNMSPEDSSIYLCSATGANQPQHFGDGTRLSIL.

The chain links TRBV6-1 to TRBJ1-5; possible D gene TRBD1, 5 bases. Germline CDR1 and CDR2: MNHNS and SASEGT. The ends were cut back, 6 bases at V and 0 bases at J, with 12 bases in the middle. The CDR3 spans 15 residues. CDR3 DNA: TGTGCCAGCAGGCCTCAGGGTAATAGCAATCAGCCCCAGCATTTT. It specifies CASRPQGNSNQPQHF.

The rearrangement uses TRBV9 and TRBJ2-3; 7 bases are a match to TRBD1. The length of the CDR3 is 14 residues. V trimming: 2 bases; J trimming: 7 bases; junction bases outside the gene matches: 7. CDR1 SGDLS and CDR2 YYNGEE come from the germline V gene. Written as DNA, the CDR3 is TGTGCCAGCAGCGTTGAACAGGGGTTCAATACGCAGTATTTT. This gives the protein CASSVEQGFNTQYF.

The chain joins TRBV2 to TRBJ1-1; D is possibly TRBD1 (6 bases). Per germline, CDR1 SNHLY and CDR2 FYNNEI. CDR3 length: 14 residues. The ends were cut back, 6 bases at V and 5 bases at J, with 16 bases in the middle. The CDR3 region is CASSPRGARTEAFF. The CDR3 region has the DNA TGTGCCAGCAGCCCGCGGGGGGCTCGGACTGAAGCTTTCTTT.

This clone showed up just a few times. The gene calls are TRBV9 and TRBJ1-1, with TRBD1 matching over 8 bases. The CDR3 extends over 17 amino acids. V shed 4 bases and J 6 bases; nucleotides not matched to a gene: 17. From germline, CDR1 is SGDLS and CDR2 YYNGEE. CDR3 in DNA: TGTGCCAGCAGCCCTCAGGCAGGGGGCTACCCCCCGTCTGAAGCTTTCTTT. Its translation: CASSPQAGGYPPSEAFF. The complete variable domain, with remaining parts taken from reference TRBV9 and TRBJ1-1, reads DSGVTQTPKHLITATGQRVTLRCSPRSGDLSVYWYQQSLDQGLQFLIQYYNGEERAKGNILERFSAQQFPDLHSELNLSSLELGDSALYFCASSPQAGGYPPSEAFFGQGTRLTVV.

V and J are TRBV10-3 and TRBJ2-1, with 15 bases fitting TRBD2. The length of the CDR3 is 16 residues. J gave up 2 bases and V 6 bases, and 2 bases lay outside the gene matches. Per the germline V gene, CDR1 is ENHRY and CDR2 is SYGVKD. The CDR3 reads CAIRRTSGGAYNEQFF. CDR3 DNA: TGTGCCATCAGGAGGACTAGCGGGGGGGCCTACAATGAGCAGTTCTTC.

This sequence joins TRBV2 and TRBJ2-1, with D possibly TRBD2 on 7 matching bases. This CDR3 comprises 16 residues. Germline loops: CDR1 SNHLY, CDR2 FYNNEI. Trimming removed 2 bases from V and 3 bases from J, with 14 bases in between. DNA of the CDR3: TGTGCCAGCAGTGAATGGGGGGGGCGCGGCTACAATGAGCAGTTCTTC. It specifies CASSEWGGRGYNEQFF.

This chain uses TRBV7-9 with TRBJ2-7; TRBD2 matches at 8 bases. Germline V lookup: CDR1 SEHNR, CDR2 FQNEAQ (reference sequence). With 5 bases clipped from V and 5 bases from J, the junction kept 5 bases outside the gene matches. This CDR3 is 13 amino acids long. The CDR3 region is CASSIGGDHEQYF. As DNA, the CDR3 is TGTGCCAGCAGCATCGGGGGGGACCACGAGCAGTACTTC.

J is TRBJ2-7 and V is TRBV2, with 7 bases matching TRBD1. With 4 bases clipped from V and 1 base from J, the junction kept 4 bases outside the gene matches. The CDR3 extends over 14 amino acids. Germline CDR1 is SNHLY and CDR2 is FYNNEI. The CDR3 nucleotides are TGTGCCAGCAGTGCACAGGGGAAATCCTACGAGCAGTACTTC. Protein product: CASSAQGKSYEQYF.

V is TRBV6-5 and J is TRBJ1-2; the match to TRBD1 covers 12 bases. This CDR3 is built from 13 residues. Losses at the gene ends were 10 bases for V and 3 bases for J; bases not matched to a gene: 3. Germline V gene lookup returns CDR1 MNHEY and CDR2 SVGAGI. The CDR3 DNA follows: TGTGCCACCGGGACAGGGGGCGACTATGGCTACACCTTC. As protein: CATGTGGDYGYTF.

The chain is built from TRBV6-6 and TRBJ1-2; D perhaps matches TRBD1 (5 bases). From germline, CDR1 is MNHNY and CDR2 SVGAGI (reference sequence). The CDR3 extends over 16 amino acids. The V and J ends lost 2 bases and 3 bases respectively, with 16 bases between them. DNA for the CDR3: TGTGCCAGCAGTTACGGGCAGGGATTGGGGTACTATGGCTACACCTTC. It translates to CASSYGQGLGYYGYTF.

The CDR3 spells CASGQGRGYGYTF. The DNA of the CDR3 is TGTGCCAGTGGACAGGGACGCGGGTATGGCTACACCTTC. The chain employs TRBV4-2 and TRBJ1-2; 8 bases are shared with TRBD1. The germline gives CDR1 LGHNA, CDR2 YNFKEQ. This CDR3 is 13 amino acids long. V lost 9 bases and J lost 5; bases outside the gene matches: 8.

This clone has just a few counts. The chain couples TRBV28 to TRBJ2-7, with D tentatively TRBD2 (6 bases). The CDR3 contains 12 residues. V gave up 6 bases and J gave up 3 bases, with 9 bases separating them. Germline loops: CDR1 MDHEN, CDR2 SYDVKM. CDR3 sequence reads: CASSGGDYEQYF. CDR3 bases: TGTGCCAGCAGCGGGGGAGACTACGAGCAGTACTTC.

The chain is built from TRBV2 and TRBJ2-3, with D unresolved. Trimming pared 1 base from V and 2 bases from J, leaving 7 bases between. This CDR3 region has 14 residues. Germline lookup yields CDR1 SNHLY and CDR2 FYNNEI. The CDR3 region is CASSEGVYTDTQYF. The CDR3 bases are TGTGCCAGCAGTGAAGGAGTATACACAGATACGCAGTATTTT.

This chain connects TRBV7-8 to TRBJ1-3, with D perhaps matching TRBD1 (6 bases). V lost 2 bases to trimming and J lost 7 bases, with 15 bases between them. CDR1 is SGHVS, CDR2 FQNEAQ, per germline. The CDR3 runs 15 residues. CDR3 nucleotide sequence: TGTGCCAGCAGCTTATTTGGGGGCCAGGGGAACACCATATATTTT. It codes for CASSLFGGQGNTIYF.

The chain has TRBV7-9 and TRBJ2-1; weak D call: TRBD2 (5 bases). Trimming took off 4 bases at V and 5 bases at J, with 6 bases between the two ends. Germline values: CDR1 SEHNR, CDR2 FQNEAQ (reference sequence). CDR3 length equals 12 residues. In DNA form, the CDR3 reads TGTGCCAGCAGCTGGACTGACAATGAGCAGTTCTTC. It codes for CASSWTDNEQFF.

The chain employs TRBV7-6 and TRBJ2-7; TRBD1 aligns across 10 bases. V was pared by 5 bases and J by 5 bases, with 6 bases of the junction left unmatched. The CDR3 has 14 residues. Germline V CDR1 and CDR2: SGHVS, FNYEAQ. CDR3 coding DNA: TGTGCCAGCAGCCTGACAGGGGGCATCCACGAGCAGTACTTC. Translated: CASSLTGGIHEQYF.

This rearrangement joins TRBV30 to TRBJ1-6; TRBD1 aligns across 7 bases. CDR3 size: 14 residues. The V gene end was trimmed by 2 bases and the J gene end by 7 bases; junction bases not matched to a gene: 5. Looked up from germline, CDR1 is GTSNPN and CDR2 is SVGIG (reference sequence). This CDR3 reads CAWSIGGSNSPLHF. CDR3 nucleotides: TGTGCCTGGAGTATAGGGGGCTCCAATTCACCCCTCCACTTT.

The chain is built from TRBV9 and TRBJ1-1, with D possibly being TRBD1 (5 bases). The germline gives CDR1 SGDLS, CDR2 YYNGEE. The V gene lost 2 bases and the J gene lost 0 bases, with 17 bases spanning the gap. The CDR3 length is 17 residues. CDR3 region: CASSVSTGGGLNTEAFF. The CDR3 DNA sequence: TGTGCCAGCAGCGTGTCGACGGGGGGGGGATTGAACACTGAAGCTTTCTTT.

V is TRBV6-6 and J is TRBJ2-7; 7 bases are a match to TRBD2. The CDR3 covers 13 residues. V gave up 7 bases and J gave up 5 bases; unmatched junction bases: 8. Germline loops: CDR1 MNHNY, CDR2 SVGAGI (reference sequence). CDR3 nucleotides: TGTGCCAGCATGGGGGGGAGCAGGAACGAGCAGTACTTC. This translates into CASMGGSRNEQYF.

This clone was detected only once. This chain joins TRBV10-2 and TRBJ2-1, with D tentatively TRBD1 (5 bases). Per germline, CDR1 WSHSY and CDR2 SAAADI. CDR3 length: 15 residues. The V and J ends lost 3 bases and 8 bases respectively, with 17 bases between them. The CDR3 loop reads CASSEIGASVDEQFF. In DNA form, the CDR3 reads TGCGCCAGCAGTGAAATTGGGGCCTCCGTAGATGAGCAGTTCTTC.

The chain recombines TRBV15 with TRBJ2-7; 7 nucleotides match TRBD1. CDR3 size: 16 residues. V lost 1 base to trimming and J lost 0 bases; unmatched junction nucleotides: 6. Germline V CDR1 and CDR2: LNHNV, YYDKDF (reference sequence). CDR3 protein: CATSRGVQGVSYEQYF. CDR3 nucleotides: TGTGCCACCAGCAGAGGAGTCCAGGGGGTCTCCTACGAGCAGTACTTC.

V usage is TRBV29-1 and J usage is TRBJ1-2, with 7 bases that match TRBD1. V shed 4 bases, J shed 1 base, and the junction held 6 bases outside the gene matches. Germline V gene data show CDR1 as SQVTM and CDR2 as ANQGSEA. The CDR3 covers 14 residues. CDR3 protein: CSVVQGGGNYGYTF. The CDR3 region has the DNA TGCAGCGTTGTGCAGGGGGGCGGTAACTATGGCTACACCTTC.

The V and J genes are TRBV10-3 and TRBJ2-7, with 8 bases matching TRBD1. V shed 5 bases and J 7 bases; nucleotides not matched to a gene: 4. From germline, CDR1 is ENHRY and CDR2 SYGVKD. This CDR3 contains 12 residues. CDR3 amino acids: CAISQTGGEQYF. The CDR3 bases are TGTGCCATCAGTCAAACAGGGGGGGAGCAGTACTTC.

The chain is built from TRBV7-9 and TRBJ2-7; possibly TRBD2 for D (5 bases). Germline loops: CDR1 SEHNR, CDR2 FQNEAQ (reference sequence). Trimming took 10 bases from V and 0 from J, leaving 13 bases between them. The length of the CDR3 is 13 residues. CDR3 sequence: CATEGLDSYEQYF. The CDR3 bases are TGTGCCACAGAGGGTCTGGACTCCTACGAGCAGTACTTC.

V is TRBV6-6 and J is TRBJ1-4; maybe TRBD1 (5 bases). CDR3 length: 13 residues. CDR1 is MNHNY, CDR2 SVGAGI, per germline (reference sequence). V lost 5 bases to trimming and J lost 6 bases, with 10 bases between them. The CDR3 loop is CASSQTAYEKLFF. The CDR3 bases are TGTGCCAGCAGTCAGACAGCTTATGAAAAACTGTTTTTT.

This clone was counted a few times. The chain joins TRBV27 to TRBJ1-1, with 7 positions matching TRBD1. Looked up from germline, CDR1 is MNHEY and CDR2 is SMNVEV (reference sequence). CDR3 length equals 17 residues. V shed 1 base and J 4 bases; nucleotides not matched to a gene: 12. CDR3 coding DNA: TGTGCCAGCAGTTTATACGCGAGACAGGGTAGGGGCACTGAAGCTTTCTTT. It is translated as CASSLYARQGRGTEAFF.

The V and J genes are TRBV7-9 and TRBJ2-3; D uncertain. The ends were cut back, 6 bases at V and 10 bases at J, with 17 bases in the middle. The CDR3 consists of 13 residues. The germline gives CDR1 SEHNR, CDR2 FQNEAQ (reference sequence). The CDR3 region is CASSPKPVHSQYF. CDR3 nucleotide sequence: TGTGCCAGCAGTCCAAAGCCCGTCCATTCGCAGTATTTT.

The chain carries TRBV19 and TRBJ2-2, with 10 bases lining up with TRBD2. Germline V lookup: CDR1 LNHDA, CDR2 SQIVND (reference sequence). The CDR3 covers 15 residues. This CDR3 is CATHASGGANGELFF. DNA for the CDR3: TGTGCGACACATGCGAGCGGGGGGGCAAACGGGGAGCTGTTTTTT.

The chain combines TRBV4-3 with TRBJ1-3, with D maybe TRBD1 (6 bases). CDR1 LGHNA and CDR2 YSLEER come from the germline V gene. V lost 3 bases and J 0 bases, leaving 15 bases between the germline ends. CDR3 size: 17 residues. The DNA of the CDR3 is TGCGCCAGCAGCCAGGTAGACAGGCGGGTCTCTGGAAACACCATATATTTT. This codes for CASSQVDRRVSGNTIYF.